This TCR beta chain was observed in a study of T-cell reconstitution after alpha-beta-depleted transplantation in children. Regarding the study as a whole: As was reported, about two months after transplant, alpha-beta T cells came from several hundred expanded graft clones. Newly made T cells mostly supplied T-cell counts and diversity one year after transplant.

Notes on this clonotype: Its antigen remains unknown.

Unique molecular identifiers featured in how the TCRbeta library was prepared. TCRdb processed the PCR reads anew with MiXCR; each CDR3 protein has one entry. This table holds hundreds of thousands of distinct CDR3 sequences, under 20% found once. Germline CDR1 SGHDT, CDR2 YYEEEE. The length of the CDR3 is 16 residues. Losses at the gene ends were 3 bases for V and 8 bases for J; bases not matched to a gene: 12. The sequence came from a boy in the first two years of life who had a stem cell transplant for Wiskott-Aldrich syndrome, so the T cells may come from the graft donor. The chain links TRBV5-6 to TRBJ2-1; 9 nucleotides match TRBD2. Source: PBMCs, mostly from graft donor cells, taken 360 days after TCRalphabeta/CD19-depleted stem cell transplant. CDR3 sequence reads: CASSSLKAGGPHEQFF. The CDR3 DNA reads as TGTGCCAGCAGCTCTCTAAAGGCGGGAGGGCCCCATGAGCAGTTCTTC.